One sample yielded the 23 T cell receptor beta chains listed below, sequenced in a study of blood T cell repertoires in COVID-19 (dated by TCRdb to about 2020). The method behind the library was the immunoSEQ multiplex PCR assay. TCRdb holds this immuneACCESS table with in-frame rearrangements only. Some clones are missing; in checked studies, unresolved V genes explain under half, and the rest has no known cause. Here the sample has approximately 230,000 clones; just under 85% occur a single time. About 10% of the sample rests with the top ten. The specimen sequenced was peripheral blood. These receptors were taken from an older man with acute or convalescent COVID-19.

This chain links TRBV27 with TRBJ2-5, with D perhaps matching TRBD2 (5 bases). CDR1 is MNHEY and CDR2 is SMNVEV in the germline V gene (reference sequence). V dropped 5 bases and J dropped 5 bases, with 15 bases sitting between them. The CDR3 covers 14 residues. CDR3 in DNA: TGTGCCAGCAGTCGGGATTTCCGGGCCGAGACCCAGTACTTC. Its protein product is CASSRDFRAETQYF.

This CDR3 is CASSVTGSVLSNYGYTF. CDR3 DNA sequence: TGTGCCAGCAGCGTGACAGGGAGTGTCCTAAGCAACTATGGCTACACCTTC. This sequence joins TRBV7-9 and TRBJ1-2, with 7 bases matching TRBD1. V was clipped by 5 bases and J by 2 bases; unmatched bases: 14. The germline V gene encodes CDR1 SEHNR and CDR2 FQNEAQ (reference sequence). The CDR3 has 17 amino acids.

The chain uses TRBV2 and TRBJ2-2, with TRBD2 identical over 7 bases. Trimming took 7 bases from V and 0 from J; bases not matched to a gene: 2. This CDR3 has 14 residues. CDR1 SNHLY and CDR2 FYNNEI come from the germline V gene. DNA of the CDR3: TGTGCCAGCATAGCGGGCACGAACACCGGGGAGCTGTTTTTT. Translation gives CASIAGTNTGELFF.

This rearrangement joins TRBV20-1 to TRBJ2-7, with a tentative D call TRBD1 (5 bases). The CDR3 is 11 residues long. Trimming stripped 4 bases from V and 6 bases from J, with 10 bases between. Looked up from germline, CDR1 is DFQATT and CDR2 is SNEGSKA (reference sequence). The CDR3 nucleotides read TGCAGTGCTAAAACAGGACCCGAGCAGTACTTC. It encodes CSAKTGPEQYF.

The chain's CDR3 is CASSRTGREVGYTF. CDR3 sequence (DNA): TGTGCCAGCAGTAGGACAGGGAGGGAGGTAGGCTACACCTTC. V is TRBV6-5 and J is TRBJ1-2, with 8 bases that match TRBD1. This CDR3 has 14 residues. CDR1 MNHEY and CDR2 SVGAGI come from the germline V gene. J gave up 8 bases and V 5 bases, and 10 bases lay outside the gene matches.

In its sample, this clone was seen once. This chain joins TRBV6-5 and TRBJ2-7; unclear D gene. CDR1 is MNHEY and CDR2 is SVGAGI in the germline V gene. The length of the CDR3 is 11 residues. Trimming cost V 2 bases and J 4 bases, with 3 bases left between them. In nucleotides, the CDR3 is TGTGCCAGCAGTTACCGGTACGAGCAGTACTTC. Translation gives CASSYRYEQYF.

The rearrangement links TRBV10-1 to TRBJ2-3; no firm D call. The CDR3 is 14 amino acids. Germline assignment: CDR1 WNHNN and CDR2 SYGVQD (reference sequence). V was cut by 10 bases and J by 1 base, with 15 bases left in between. This CDR3 reads CATASRIRTDTQYF. CDR3 nucleotides: TGCGCCACCGCATCTAGGATCCGCACAGATACGCAGTATTTT.

The gene calls are TRBV10-3 and TRBJ1-1, with 7 bases fitting TRBD1. Germline CDR1 is ENHRY and CDR2 is SYGVKD. This CDR3 is built from 14 residues. J gave up 7 bases and V 6 bases, and 11 bases lay outside the gene matches. The CDR3 DNA sequence: TGTGCCATCAGAGATCTCGGGACAGCAAGTGAAGCTTTCTTT. It yields the protein CAIRDLGTASEAFF.

There are many counts of this clone. This sequence joins TRBV28 and TRBJ2-2; 7 bases fit TRBD1. Losses at the gene ends were 10 bases for V and 1 base for J; bases not matched to a gene: 6. The CDR3 consists of 14 residues. From germline, CDR1 is MDHEN and CDR2 SYDVKM. In DNA, the CDR3 is TGTGCCATTACTCGACAGGGGAACACCGGGGAGCTGTTTTTT. Its protein product is CAITRQGNTGELFF.

The chain uses TRBV9 and TRBJ2-2, with D possibly matching TRBD2 (5 bases). The V end was cut by 0 bases, the J end by 5 bases, with 8 bases between. From germline, CDR1 is SGDLS and CDR2 YYNGEE. The length of the CDR3 is 14 residues. The CDR3 loop is CASSVVTGTGELFF. Written as DNA, the CDR3 is TGTGCCAGCAGCGTAGTCACGGGAACCGGGGAGCTGTTTTTT.

J is TRBJ1-2 and V is TRBV28, with 7 nucleotides matching TRBD1. Germline-derived CDR1 and CDR2 are MDHEN and SYDVKM. This CDR3 contains 14 residues. V was clipped by 6 bases and J by 2 bases; unmatched bases: 6. CDR3 nucleotide sequence: TGTGCCAGCAGAGTAACAGGGGTGAACTATGGCTACACCTTC. Its protein product is CASRVTGVNYGYTF.

The chain combines TRBV24-1 with TRBJ1-1, with no clear D. V lost 3 bases to trimming and J lost 5 bases, with 9 bases between them. Germline CDR1 reads KGHDR; CDR2 reads SFDVKD. CDR3 length: 13 residues. CDR3 in DNA: TGTGCCACCAGTGATGGAGTCGGGACTGAAGCTTTCTTT. This encodes CATSDGVGTEAFF.

This chain connects TRBV27 to TRBJ1-2; the match to TRBD1 covers 8 bases. The germline CDR1 and CDR2 sequences are MNHEY and SMNVEV (reference sequence). J was trimmed by 2 bases and V by 0 bases; bases with no gene match: 11. The CDR3 runs to 18 residues. The CDR3, as DNA: TGTGCCAGCAGTTTATCCTTTTTCCAGGGGGCGACGAACTATGGCTACACCTTC. It codes for CASSLSFFQGATNYGYTF.

The V gene is TRBV5-1, the J gene TRBJ1-3; 8 bases line up with TRBD1. The CDR3 loop spans 16 amino acids. Germline trimming cut 0 bases from V and 6 bases from J; bases unmatched to any gene: 8. Germline V gives CDR1 SGHRS, CDR2 YFSETQ. The CDR3 nucleotides are TGCGCCAGCAGCTTGGCCGTTCAGGGGGCTGAAAACACCATATATTTT. Protein sequence: CASSLAVQGAENTIYF.

The rearrangement uses TRBV30 and TRBJ2-7, with D perhaps matching TRBD2 (6 bases). CDR1 and CDR2 (germline): GTSNPN, SVGIG (reference sequence). The CDR3 extends over 13 amino acids. Trimming pared 1 base from V and 0 bases from J, leaving 7 bases between. The CDR3 DNA reads TGTGCCTGGAGTGCGGGACTCTCCTACGAGCAGTACTTC. Translation gives CAWSAGLSYEQYF. The variable domain in full, completed from reference TRBV30 and TRBJ2-7, reads SQTIHQWPATLVQPVGSPLSLECTVEGTSNPNLYWYRQAAGRGLQLLFYSVGIGQISSEVPQNLSASRPQDRQFILSSKKLLLSDSGFYLCAWSAGLSYEQYFGPGTRLTVT.

This clone is a singleton in its sample. Other DNA sequences of this sample code for an identical CDR3. The V and J genes are TRBV2 and TRBJ1-5; TRBD1 agrees at 8 bases. With 5 bases clipped from V and 1 base from J, the junction kept 4 bases outside the gene matches. CDR3 size: 15 residues. Germline V CDR1 and CDR2: SNHLY, FYNNEI. CDR3 nucleotides: TGTGCCAGCAGTCGACAGGGGTCGAGCAATCAGCCCCAGCATTTT. Translated, it gives CASSRQGSSNQPQHF.

The CDR3 sequence is CASSSNSLGQGAYEQYF. DNA for the CDR3: TGTGCCAGCAGCTCGAATAGCCTCGGACAGGGGGCCTACGAGCAGTACTTC. This chain uses TRBV11-2 with TRBJ2-7; TRBD1 agrees at 10 bases. The V gene end was trimmed by 4 bases and the J gene end by 2 bases; junction bases not matched to a gene: 11. Germline loops: CDR1 SGHAT, CDR2 FQNNGV. CDR3 length: 17 residues. Using reference TRBV11-2 and TRBJ2-7 for the parts outside the CDR3, the full variable domain is EAGVAQSPRYKIIEKRQSVAFWCNPISGHATLYWYQQILGQGPKLLIQFQNNGVVDDSQLPKDRFSAERLKGVDSTLKIQPAKLEDSAVYLCASSSNSLGQGAYEQYFGPGTRLTVT.

The gene calls are TRBV11-2 and TRBJ1-5, with 7 bases lining up with TRBD1. Trimming took 2 bases from V and 0 from J; bases not matched to a gene: 1. The CDR3 is 15 residues long. Germline CDR1 and CDR2: SGHAT and FQNNGV. The CDR3 loop is CASSLTGDSNQPQHF. The CDR3 DNA reads TGTGCCAGCAGCTTAACAGGGGATAGCAATCAGCCCCAGCATTTT.

The chain recombines TRBV5-1 with TRBJ2-3, with 8 bases identical to TRBD1. Germline CDR1 reads SGHRS; CDR2 reads YFSETQ. Trimming cost V 1 base and J 5 bases; bases outside gene matches: 9. This CDR3 comprises 16 residues. The CDR3, as DNA: TGCGCCAGCAGCTTGCCGCCGGGACAGGTGATAGATACGCAGTATTTT. Its protein is CASSLPPGQVIDTQYF.

The chain couples TRBV6-6 to TRBJ1-4, with D uncertain. The CDR3 length is 14 residues. With 2 bases removed from V and 5 bases from J, the gap between germline ends came to 9 bases. The V gene's germline CDR1 is MNHNY and CDR2 SVGAGI (reference sequence). The CDR3 DNA reads as TGTGCCAGCAGTTACCCAGGCAGGAATGAAAAACTGTTTTTT. Protein: CASSYPGRNEKLFF.

This clone was found once. The chain employs TRBV6-6 and TRBJ2-7; possibly TRBD1 for D (5 bases). The CDR3 covers 15 residues. CDR1 and CDR2 (germline): MNHNY, SVGAGI (reference sequence). Trimming shortened V by 0 bases and J by 1 base, and 10 bases separated the two germline ends. CDR3 in amino acids: CASSYSQGISYEQYF. In nucleotides, the CDR3 is TGTGCCAGCAGTTACTCCCAGGGAATATCCTACGAGCAGTACTTC.

This clone occurred a few times. The chain links TRBV3-1 (or the pseudogene TRBV3-2) to TRBJ1-3; 8 positions agree with TRBD1. The CDR3 length is 14 residues. Germline V gives CDR1 LGHDT, CDR2 YNNKEL (reference sequence). Losses at the gene ends were 3 bases for V and 9 bases for J; bases not matched to a gene: 7. For the CDR3, the DNA is TGTGCCAGCAGCCACGGGACAGGACGAAGCACCATATATTTT. Amino acid sequence: CASSHGTGRSTIYF.

The rearrangement links TRBV28 to TRBJ1-3; D is unresolved. Trimming cost V 11 bases and J 0 bases, with 8 bases left between them. This CDR3 is 12 amino acids long. Germline-derived CDR1 and CDR2 are MDHEN and SYDVKM. CDR3 loop: CASRSSGNTIYF. The CDR3 DNA is TGTGCCTCTAGATCCTCTGGAAACACCATATATTTT.